This TCR beta chain derives from a study of shared clonotypes between healthy human individuals. Sequencing used immunoSEQ multiplex PCR; TCRdb keeps in-frame clones, though not all of them. The sample holds approximately 460,000 clones; 75% to 80% are singletons and the top ten take 12%. Donors comprised healthy HIV-negative adults lacking recent acute infections or vaccinations. This CDR3 is 13 amino acids long. V lost 5 bases and J lost 1, with 12 bases in between. CDR1 is GTSNPN and CDR2 is SVGIG in the germline V gene (reference sequence). This sequence was found in a woman in her thirties or forties in good health. Some clones in this sample may be carry-over from other donors' samples. Sequences were obtained from PBMCs. The J gene is TRBJ2-7, the V gene TRBV30, with D possibly being TRBD1 or TRBD2 (5 bases each). The CDR3: CAWEGSSSYEQYF. The CDR3 bases are TGTGCCTGGGAGGGGAGTTCATCCTACGAGCAGTACTTC.